This TCR beta chain was captured by sequencing in a study of T cell changes during pregnancy in multiple sclerosis. TCRdb's table, derived via immunoSEQ multiplex PCR, lists solely in-frame clones and lacks some. The table records about 53,000 clones, around 90% of them present only once. The CDR3 has 16 residues. Trimming cost V 1 base and J 2 bases, with 15 bases left between them. Germline assignment: CDR1 SEHNR and CDR2 FQNEAQ (reference sequence). The chain has TRBV7-9 and TRBJ2-7; weak D call: TRBD1 (5 bases). The sequencing here drew on peripheral blood, taken after pregnancy. This TCR derives from a female donor in good health, enrolled as a control in a pregnancy study. CDR3: CASSLETAPHPYEQYF. The CDR3 coding sequence is TGTGCCAGCAGCTTAGAGACAGCTCCTCACCCCTACGAGCAGTACTTC. Combining the CDR3 with reference TRBV7-9 and TRBJ2-7 gives the whole variable domain DTGVSQNPRHKITKRGQNVTFRCDPISEHNRLYWYRQTLGQGPEFLTYFQNEAQLEKSRLLSDRFSAERPKGSFSTLEIQRTEQGDSAMYLCASSLETAPHPYEQYFGPGTRLTVT.